This TCR beta chain was captured in a study of cytotoxic CD8 clonotypes in ibrutinib-treated CLL. Investigators sought sequencing depths of between 1 in 200,000 and 1 in 1 million T cells. Measured with immunoSEQ multiplex PCR; TCRdb has only the in-frame clones, and not every one. Of about 130,000 clones in the sample, about 79% were seen once. As concerns this clone: Its antigen is not identified.

Study findings and constraints: Private clonotypes, not public ones, expanded at ibrutinib response. Elevated clonality accompanied ibrutinib response, with a return toward baseline values at progression.

With V trimmed by 3 bases and J by 2 bases, 10 bases remained unmatched. Germline V CDR1 and CDR2: SGDLS, YYNGEE. This CDR3 spans 17 amino acids. The rearrangement links TRBV9 to TRBJ2-1; 8 positions match TRBD2. The source material was PBMCs, sampled after 12 months of ibrutinib treatment. The sequence derives from a human donor with chronic lymphocytic leukemia. The CDR3 DNA is TGTGCCAGCAGCGGAACCAAGACTAGCGCTACCTACAATGAGCAGTTCTTC. It codes for CASSGTKTSATYNEQFF.